This T cell receptor (beta chain) was obtained from a study of response to subunit inactivated influenza vaccine. This clonotype was seen repeatedly, ten times or more. One entry per CDR3 protein results from TCRdb running MiXCR on the RT-PCR reads. The repertoire consists of approximately 480,000 distinct CDR3 sequences, with 9.5% to 12% occurring once and the leading ten covering 10% to 15%. Trimming removed 4 bases at V and 0 bases at J, with 10 bases between. The germline gives CDR1 MGHRA, CDR2 YSYEKL. The CDR3 totals 15 residues. The chain employs TRBV4-1 and TRBJ2-1; D may correspond to TRBD1 or TRBD2 (5 bases each). The source material was PBMCs from blood, sampled 45 days after vaccination. The origin of this receptor is a man in his forties or fifties who received an inactivated influenza vaccine. The CDR3 DNA is TGCGCCAGCAGCCCCGGGACGGACTCCTACAATGAGCAGTTCTTC. It codes for CASSPGTDSYNEQFF.